The present T cell receptor beta chain was sequenced within a study of blood T cell repertoires in COVID-19. V was pared by 3 bases and J by 1 base, with 8 bases between. The CDR3 has 14 residues. The V gene's germline CDR1 is SGHRS and CDR2 YFSETQ. In the study's own analysis: Amplification from reference gene primers served as the basis for estimated nucleated cell counts. The table came from immunoSEQ multiplex PCR; TCRdb's copy has only in-frame clones and leaves some out. The DNA gave D and trimming, while V, J and clone size come from that table. This table holds more than 100,000 clones, roughly 91% found once.

The V and J genes are TRBV5-1 and TRBJ2-1; D gene unclear. The sequencing sample was made of peripheral blood. The source of this sequence is a man aged 45 to 65 with active or convalescent COVID-19. CDR3 coding DNA: TGCGCCAGCAGCTACGGAGAATCCTACAATGAGCAGTTCTTC. Protein: CASSYGESYNEQFF.